Only one count was recorded for the clone carrying this T cell receptor (beta chain). Its antigen is as yet unknown. Measured with immunoSEQ multiplex PCR; TCRdb has only the in-frame clones, and not every one. The table has approximately 64,000 clones, 84% seen once. This sample was included in a study of T cell responses to AZD1222 COVID-19 vaccine. Study results and caveats: Targets within unmutated variant regions were reportedly found for nearly half of spike-specific TCRs.

Germline loops: CDR1 LNHDA, CDR2 SQIVND (reference sequence). CDR3 length equals 15 residues. The V end lost 1 base, the J end lost 13 bases, and 20 bases lay between the germline ends. This sample comprised peripheral blood, obtained on day 0 of AZD1222 vaccination. V gene TRBV19 combines with J gene TRBJ2-1; maybe TRBD2 (5 bases). The sequence was obtained from an adult in good health. The CDR3 DNA follows: TGTGCCAGTAGTATAGGGGCAGTGGGAGACAATGGACAGTTCTTC. It translates to CASSIGAVGDNGQFF.